The rows below give T cell receptor beta chains drawn from one sample of a study of T cell repertoires in cytomegalovirus infection. The antigens of these receptors remain unknown. TCRdb independently ran MiXCR on the reads; one entry per CDR3 protein. The sample comprises 640,000 or so distinct CDR3 sequences, around a third of which are singletons, and around a sixth rests with the top ten. This specimen was cultured PBMCs, taken from culture after CMV antigen stimulation. All receptors derive from a human donor in good health (CMV status not recorded). Some clones in this sample may be carry-over from other donors' samples. CDR3s include the opening cysteine and the closing phenylalanine or tryptophan. D genes are given only for firm matches. Clone size is given for some rows only: seen once, a few or many times, or a class if the clone is expanded.

CDR3 protein: CAISEGTSWGQFF; CDR3 DNA: TGTGCCATCAGTGAGGGGACTAGTTGGGGGCAGTTCTTC; clone size: -; V gene: TRBV10-3; CDR3 length: 13; D gene: TRBD2; J gene: TRBJ2-1
CDR3 protein: CASSHGRDTSIYGYTF; CDR3 DNA: TGCGCCAGCAGCCACGGCCGGGACACCTCCATCTATGGCTACACCTTC; clone size: few; V gene: TRBV4-1; CDR3 length: 16; D gene: -; J gene: TRBJ1-2
CDR3 protein: CASSYSSTIGHEQFF; CDR3 DNA: TGTGCCAGCAGTTACTCTTCCACCATAGGTCATGAGCAGTTCTTC; clone size: -; V gene: TRBV6-2/TRBV6-3; CDR3 length: 15; D gene: -; J gene: TRBJ2-1
CDR3 protein: CSARAFWGDSGANVLTF; CDR3 DNA: TGCAGTGCTAGGGCTTTTTGGGGGGACTCTGGGGCCAACGTCCTGACTTTC; clone size: -; V gene: TRBV20-1; CDR3 length: 17; D gene: -; J gene: TRBJ2-6
CDR3 protein: CASSLSSGGIYEQYF; CDR3 DNA: TGTGCCAGCAGCTTGTCATCCGGGGGTATTTACGAGCAGTACTTC; clone size: few; V gene: TRBV7-2; CDR3 length: 15; D gene: -; J gene: TRBJ2-7
CDR3 protein: CASSQFGLAGEHEQFF; CDR3 DNA: TGCGCCAGCAGCCAATTTGGACTAGCGGGAGAACATGAGCAGTTCTTC; clone size: -; V gene: TRBV4-1; CDR3 length: 16; D gene: TRBD2; J gene: TRBJ2-1
CDR3 protein: CSARMAGRDQPQHF; CDR3 DNA: TGCAGTGCTAGAATGGCAGGCCGCGATCAGCCCCAGCATTTT; clone size: -; V gene: TRBV20-1; CDR3 length: 14; D gene: -; J gene: TRBJ1-5
CDR3 protein: CASRRTGGYSNQPQHF; CDR3 DNA: TGTGCCAGCCGAAGGACAGGGGGCTATAGCAATCAGCCCCAGCATTTT; clone size: few; V gene: TRBV28; CDR3 length: 16; D gene: TRBD1; J gene: TRBJ1-5
CDR3 protein: CASSRARGAEEQYF; CDR3 DNA: TGTGCCAGCAGCCGGGCGCGGGGGGCGGAAGAGCAGTACTTC; clone size: -; V gene: TRBV7-2; CDR3 length: 14; D gene: TRBD2; J gene: TRBJ2-7
CDR3 protein: CASSAAGLQTYNEQFF; CDR3 DNA: TGTGCCAGCAGCGCCGCGGGTCTCCAAACCTACAATGAGCAGTTCTTC; clone size: -; V gene: TRBV7-9; CDR3 length: 16; D gene: -; J gene: TRBJ2-1